Listed below are T cell receptor beta chains from one sample, sequenced in a study of blood T cell repertoires in COVID-19. Profiling relied on immunoSEQ multiplex PCR, and the TCRdb table lists in-frame clones only, not all of them. The table lists 65,000 to 75,000 clones, roughly 79% of them singletons. The specimen sequenced was peripheral blood. The receptors derive from a man aged 65-85 years with acute or convalescent COVID-19. The CDR3 runs from the conserved cysteine through the conserved F or W. Each record gives: clone size, V gene, CDR3 length, J gene, D gene, CDR3 protein, CDR3 DNA. D genes are given only for firm matches. Expanded clones get a size class; other rows say once, few or many, or leave the size out.

>NA|TRBV9|13|TRBJ2-5|NA
CASSPGSQETQYF
TGTGCCAGCAGCCCGGGGAGCCAAGAGACCCAGTACTTC
>once|TRBV19|13|TRBJ2-7|NA
CASSRGSLLEQYF
TGTGCCAGTAGTAGAGGCAGTCTCCTCGAGCAGTACTTC
>NA|TRBV3-1/TRBV3-2|11|TRBJ1-2|NA
CASSALHGYTF
TGTGCCAGCAGCGCACTCCATGGCTACACCTTC
>NA|TRBV6-5|13|TRBJ1-5|TRBD1
CASSRQGGQPQHF
TGTGCCAGCAGTCGACAGGGCGGGCAGCCCCAGCATTTT
>NA|TRBV28|14|TRBJ2-7|NA
CASSNPGRSYEQYF
TGTGCCAGCAGCAACCCAGGGAGGTCCTACGAGCAGTACTTC
>once|TRBV27|13|TRBJ2-3|NA
CASSLSGGDTQYF
TGTGCCAGCAGTTTATCTGGCGGAGATACGCAGTATTTT
>once|TRBV12-3/TRBV12-4|11|TRBJ1-4|NA
CASSFGEKLFF
TGTGCCAGCAGTTTCGGTGAAAAACTGTTTTTT
>NA|TRBV2|12|TRBJ2-1|NA
CASSGDIYEQFF
TGTGCCAGCAGTGGAGACATCTATGAGCAGTTCTTC
>NA|TRBV7-3|14|TRBJ2-2|TRBD1
CASSRTGFTGELFF
TGTGCCAGCAGCCGGACAGGCTTCACCGGGGAGCTGTTTTTT
>NA|TRBV11-2|17|TRBJ2-2|TRBD1
CASSLPRGQGNTGELFF
TGTGCCAGCAGCTTACCACGGGGACAGGGGAACACCGGGGAGCTGTTTTTT
>few|TRBV6-5|15|TRBJ1-4|NA
CASSSRPGYNEKLFF
TGTGCCAGCAGCTCAAGGCCGGGGTATAATGAAAAACTGTTTTTT
>many|TRBV9|14|TRBJ2-7|TRBD2
CASSVGGRFYEQYF
TGTGCCAGCAGCGTAGGCGGGAGGTTCTACGAGCAGTACTTC
>once|TRBV29-1|17|TRBJ2-3|TRBD2
CSVVRDTSGSRTDTQYF
TGCAGCGTTGTCCGGGACACTAGCGGCAGTCGCACAGATACGCAGTATTTT
>NA|TRBV5-1|16|TRBJ2-3|TRBD1
CASSMGQGADTDTQYF
TGCGCCAGCAGCATGGGACAGGGGGCTGACACAGATACGCAGTATTTT
>NA|TRBV3-1/TRBV3-2|15|TRBJ2-3|TRBD2
CASTSTSGSTDTQYF
TGTGCCAGCACCTCGACTAGCGGGAGCACAGATACGCAGTATTTT
>few|TRBV19|15|TRBJ1-5|TRBD1
CASSIPRGPYRPQHF
TGTGCCAGTAGTATCCCCAGGGGGCCCTACCGGCCCCAGCATTTT
>NA|TRBV7-9|19|TRBJ2-7|TRBD2
CASSFPGLAGGSYSYEQYF
TGTGCCAGCAGCTTCCCGGGACTAGCGGGAGGATCCTACTCCTACGAGCAGTACTTC
>NA|TRBV19|17|TRBJ2-7|NA
CASSMPPSGTLSGEQYF
TGTGCCAGTAGTATGCCCCCCTCCGGGACACTAAGCGGTGAGCAGTACTTC
>NA|TRBV5-1|14|TRBJ2-7|NA
CASSSNIGGYEQYF
TGCGCCAGCAGCTCGAACATAGGAGGCTACGAGCAGTACTTC
>few|TRBV5-4|15|TRBJ1-2|NA
CASSLATQGIAGYTF
TGTGCCAGCAGCTTGGCCACTCAGGGGATAGCGGGCTACACCTTC
>NA|TRBV10-1|13|TRBJ2-7|NA
CASSLGGGNEQYF
TGCGCCAGCAGCTTAGGGGGTGGGAACGAGCAGTACTTC
>once|TRBV28|14|TRBJ1-1|TRBD1
CASSFMTGTTEAFF
TGTGCCAGCAGTTTTATGACAGGGACGACTGAAGCTTTCTTT
>once|TRBV28|16|TRBJ1-5|NA
CASSHSEGGSNQPQHF
TGTGCCAGCAGTCACTCAGAAGGGGGTAGCAATCAGCCCCAGCATTTT
>NA|TRBV5-6|16|TRBJ1-5|TRBD1
CASSLGVGTDNQPQHF
TGTGCCAGCAGCTTGGGGGTCGGGACAGACAATCAGCCCCAGCATTTT
>few|TRBV4-1|15|TRBJ1-2|TRBD1
CASSRGAGTGYGYTF
TGCGCCAGCAGCCGAGGTGCCGGGACAGGCTATGGCTACACCTTC
>NA|TRBV27|15|TRBJ1-5|TRBD1
CASRRTGGSHQPQHF
TGTGCCAGCAGGAGGACAGGGGGCAGCCATCAGCCCCAGCATTTT
>NA|TRBV28|13|TRBJ2-2|NA
CASRHQGWWELFF
TGTGCCAGCAGGCATCAGGGCTGGTGGGAGCTGTTTTTT
>NA|TRBV6-2/TRBV6-3|13|TRBJ2-7|NA
CASSYSRAYEQYF
TGTGCCAGCAGTTACTCACGAGCATACGAGCAGTACTTC
>NA|TRBV5-4|15|TRBJ2-2|NA
CASQEDTWNTGELFF
TGTGCCAGCCAGGAAGACACGTGGAACACCGGGGAGCTGTTTTTT
>once|TRBV28|12|TRBJ1-3|NA
CASSLRANTIYF
TGTGCCAGCAGTTTAAGAGCAAACACCATATATTTT
>once|TRBV19|14|TRBJ2-1|TRBD2
CASSIGLAINEQFF
TGTGCCAGTAGTATAGGACTAGCGATCAATGAGCAGTTCTTC
>NA|TRBV5-4|13|TRBJ1-1|NA
CASSLAGNTEAFF
TGTGCCAGCAGCTTGGCAGGGAACACTGAAGCTTTCTTT
>NA|TRBV5-5|15|TRBJ2-7|TRBD1
CASSLVQGEPYEQYF
TGTGCCAGCAGCTTGGTACAGGGGGAGCCCTACGAGCAGTACTTC
>NA|TRBV9|13|TRBJ2-7|NA
CASGSGYSYEQYF
TGTGCCAGCGGGAGCGGGTACTCCTACGAGCAGTACTTC
>NA|TRBV28|14|TRBJ2-5|NA
CASSQNTNQETQYF
TGTGCCAGCAGCCAGAACACCAACCAAGAGACCCAGTACTTC
>NA|TRBV28|12|TRBJ1-5|NA
CASSWGVQPQHF
TGTGCCAGCAGTTGGGGGGTCCAGCCCCAGCATTTT
>few|TRBV6-1|13|TRBJ1-2|NA
CASSEGGHLGYTF
TGTGCCAGCAGTGAAGGGGGACATCTTGGCTACACCTTC
>NA|TRBV19|14|TRBJ1-4|NA
CASSPRLANEKLFF
TGTGCCAGTAGTCCCAGACTGGCTAATGAAAAACTGTTTTTT
>NA|TRBV3-1/TRBV3-2|20|TRBJ2-1|TRBD2
CASSQEGGGLRPFRRNEQFF
TGTGCCAGCAGCCAAGAGGGGGGGGGACTAAGGCCCTTTAGGAGGAATGAGCAGTTCTTC
>NA|TRBV19|16|TRBJ1-5|TRBD1
CASKGDRAEGNQPQHF
TGTGCCAGTAAGGGGGACAGGGCTGAGGGCAATCAGCCCCAGCATTTT
>NA|TRBV5-1|14|TRBJ2-1|NA
CASRTSSGNNEQFF
TGCGCCAGCAGAACCTCCAGCGGAAACAATGAGCAGTTCTTC
>NA|TRBV7-3|13|TRBJ2-1|NA
CASSLMVESEQFF
TGTGCCAGCAGCTTGATGGTAGAGAGTGAGCAGTTCTTC
>NA|TRBV9|15|TRBJ2-1|TRBD2
CASSSGTSVQSEQFF
TGTGCCAGCAGCTCCGGGACTAGCGTTCAGTCAGAGCAGTTCTTC
>NA|TRBV15|13|TRBJ1-1|NA
CATSSPWGGEAFF
TGTGCCACCAGCAGCCCGTGGGGGGGAGAAGCTTTCTTT
>medium-sized|TRBV7-3|14|TRBJ2-7|NA
CASSLQGSSYEQYF
TGTGCCAGCAGCTTACAGGGAAGCTCCTACGAGCAGTACTTC
>many|TRBV27|14|TRBJ1-5|NA
CASSLDRLYQPQHF
TGTGCCAGCAGTTTAGACAGGTTGTATCAGCCCCAGCATTTT
>NA|TRBV6-5|14|TRBJ2-1|NA
CASSLPGSYNEQFF
TGTGCCAGCAGCCTACCGGGCTCCTACAATGAGCAGTTCTTC
>NA|TRBV7-6|16|TRBJ2-3|TRBD2
CASSLETSGGGGTQYF
TGTGCCAGCAGCTTAGAGACTAGCGGAGGGGGGGGTACGCAGTATTTT